This T cell receptor beta chain comes out of a study of identical twins. Study results and limitations: Memory repertoires showed no such pattern, whereas abundant cord blood beta clonotypes carried fewer insertions.

In every case, the donor was a healthy Caucasian. V trimming: 4 bases; J trimming: 5 bases; junction bases outside the gene matches: 8. Germline V gene lookup returns CDR1 SGHTA and CDR2 FQGNSA. The CDR3 extends over 15 amino acids. Ten or more counts support this clonotype. Its specificity is not known. TCRdb reprocessed the 5' RACE reads via MiXCR and lists one record per CDR3 protein. The top ten clones hold around 3% of a sample with some 560,000 distinct CDR3 sequences, 9.5% to 10% of them seen once. These records were also assigned to another study, of yellow fever vaccine responses in identical twins.

The sequence was obtained from a woman between 18 and 29 years old in good health. The sequenced material came from PBMCs. The chain has TRBV7-2 and TRBJ2-1; 7 nucleotides match TRBD1. The CDR3 sequence: CASSSTGVENNEQFF. The CDR3 DNA reads TGTGCCAGCAGCTCTACAGGGGTTGAAAACAATGAGCAGTTCTTC.